The 9 T cell receptor beta chains presented below share a single source sample, sequenced in a study of T cells in Graves' hyperthyroidism and ophthalmopathy. TCR beta CDR3 sequences were amplified from RNA transcripts. The HTBI set primed first-round TCR CDR3 RT-PCR. One entry per CDR3 protein, called by TCRdb with MiXCR from the multiplex PCR reads. The sample consists of approximately 590,000 distinct CDR3 sequences, 15% to 18% of them appearing once. Source material: blood. The receptors originated from a woman in her thirties with Graves' hyperthyroidism.

This clonotype has a handful of counts. The V and J genes are TRBV6-5 and TRBJ2-2; 9 nucleotides match TRBD2. V dropped 2 bases and J dropped 4; count of bases not matched to a gene: 8. Per the germline V gene, CDR1 is MNHEY and CDR2 is SVGAGI. This CDR3 region has 17 residues. In DNA form, the CDR3 reads TGTGCCAGCAGTTACAGGGCTAGCGGGATTCGCACCGGGGAGCTGTTTTTT. Residues: CASSYRASGIRTGELFF.

The chain joins TRBV12-3 or TRBV12-4 to TRBJ2-3, with D unclear. The CDR3 has 14 residues. Trimming shortened V by 0 bases and J by 5 bases, and 9 bases separated the two germline ends. The CDR3 DNA sequence: TGTGCCAGCAGTTTAGCGCTATTTGTAGATACGCAGTATTTT. Translating it yields CASSLALFVDTQYF.

The sample holds many counts of this clonotype. The chain is built from TRBV10-1 and TRBJ2-3; D possibly corresponds to TRBD1 (5 bases). There are 15 residues in the CDR3. Germline-derived CDR1 and CDR2 are WNHNN and SYGVQD (reference sequence). Trimming removed 0 bases at V and 1 base at J, with 8 bases between. The CDR3 reads CASSESLGRTDTQYF. The CDR3 nucleotides read TGCGCCAGCAGTGAGTCGTTGGGGCGCACAGATACGCAGTATTTT.

This clonotype was detected ten times or more. The chain carries TRBV7-2 and TRBJ1-1; D might be TRBD1 (6 bases). Deletions cut 2 bases from V and 2 bases from J, with 18 bases between. Germline CDR1 SGHTA, CDR2 FQGNSA. This CDR3 contains 17 residues. CDR3 region: CASSLWGPPTANTEAFF. The CDR3 coding sequence is TGTGCCAGCAGCTTATGGGGGCCGCCGACAGCAAACACTGAAGCTTTCTTT.

This clonotype has a handful of counts. The chain combines TRBV4-3 with TRBJ1-3; D not certain. This CDR3 region has 11 residues. V was pared by 3 bases and J by 3 bases, with 0 bases between. Germline CDR1 LGHNA, CDR2 YSLEER. The CDR3 loop reads CASSHGNTIYF. The CDR3 DNA reads as TGCGCCAGCAGCCATGGAAACACCATATATTTT.

The chain recombines TRBV5-5 with TRBJ2-5, with a tentative D call TRBD2 (5 bases). V dropped 0 bases and J dropped 2 bases, with 8 bases sitting between them. The CDR3 spans 14 residues. Germline V gene lookup returns CDR1 SGHKS and CDR2 YYEKEE (reference sequence). The CDR3 reads CASSLEGAQETQYF. CDR3 nucleotide sequence: TGTGCCAGCAGCTTGGAGGGAGCGCAAGAGACCCAGTACTTC.

V gene TRBV19 combines with J gene TRBJ2-4; TRBD1 agrees at 8 bases. The V gene's germline CDR1 is LNHDA and CDR2 SQIVND (reference sequence). The ends lost 10 bases at V and 0 bases at J; junction bases unmatched: 17. The CDR3 extends over 18 amino acids. CDR3 in amino acids: CAIVQGVPETLAKNIQYF. Written as DNA, the CDR3 is TGTGCCATAGTACAGGGGGTACCAGAAACCCTAGCCAAAAACATTCAGTACTTC.

The V call is TRBV30, the J call TRBJ1-2; 8 bases map to TRBD1. CDR1 is GTSNPN, CDR2 SVGIG, per germline (reference sequence). The CDR3 runs to 11 residues. Trimming cost V 3 bases and J 6 bases; bases outside gene matches: 0. The CDR3 protein is CAWRDRDGYTF. The CDR3, as DNA: TGTGCCTGGAGGGACAGGGATGGCTACACCTTC.

In its sample, this clonotype was seen a few times. The rearrangement links TRBV7-6 to TRBJ2-5; D uncertain. Per germline, CDR1 SGHVS and CDR2 FNYEAQ. The CDR3 is 13 amino acids. The V end lost 1 base, the J end lost 5 bases, and 8 bases lay between the germline ends. This CDR3 reads CASSLGSRETQYF. The CDR3 nucleotides are TGTGCCAGCAGCTTAGGTAGTCGGGAGACCCAGTACTTC.